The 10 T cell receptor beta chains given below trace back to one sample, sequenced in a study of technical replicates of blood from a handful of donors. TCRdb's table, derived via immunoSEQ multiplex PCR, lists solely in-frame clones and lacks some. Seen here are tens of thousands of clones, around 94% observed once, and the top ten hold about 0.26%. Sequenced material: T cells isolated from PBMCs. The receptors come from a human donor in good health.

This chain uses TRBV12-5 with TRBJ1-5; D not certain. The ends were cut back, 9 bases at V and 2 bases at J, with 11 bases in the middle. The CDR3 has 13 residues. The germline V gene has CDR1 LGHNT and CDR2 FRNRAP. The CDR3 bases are TGTGCTAGCCAAGAGGGTCGCAATCAGCCCCAGCATTTT. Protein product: CASQEGRNQPQHF. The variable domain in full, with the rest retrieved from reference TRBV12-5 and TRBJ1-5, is DARVTQTPRHKVTEMGQEVTMRCQPILGHNTVFWYRQTMMQGLELLAYFRNRAPLDDSGMPKDRFSAEMPDATLATLKIQPSEPRDSAVYFCASQEGRNQPQHFGDGTRLSIL.

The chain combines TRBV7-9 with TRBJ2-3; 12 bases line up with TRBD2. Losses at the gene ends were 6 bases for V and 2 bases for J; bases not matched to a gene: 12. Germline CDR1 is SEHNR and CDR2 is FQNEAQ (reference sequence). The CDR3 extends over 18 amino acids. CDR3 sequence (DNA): TGTGCCAGCAGAAGACTAGCGGGAGAAACTTCTACCACAGATACGCAGTATTTT. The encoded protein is CASRRLAGETSTTDTQYF. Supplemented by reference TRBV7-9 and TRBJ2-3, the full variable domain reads DTGVSQNPRHKITKRGQNVTFRCDPISEHNRLYWYRQTLGQGPEFLTYFQNEAQLEKSRLLSDRFSAERPKGSFSTLEIQRTEQGDSAMYLCASRRLAGETSTTDTQYFGPGTRLTVL.

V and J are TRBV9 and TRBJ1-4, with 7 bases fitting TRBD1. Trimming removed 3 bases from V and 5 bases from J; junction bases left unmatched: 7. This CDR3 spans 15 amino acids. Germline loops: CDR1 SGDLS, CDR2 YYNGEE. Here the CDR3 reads CASSAWGQLNEKLFF. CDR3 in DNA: TGTGCCAGCAGCGCATGGGGACAGTTGAATGAAAAACTGTTTTTT.

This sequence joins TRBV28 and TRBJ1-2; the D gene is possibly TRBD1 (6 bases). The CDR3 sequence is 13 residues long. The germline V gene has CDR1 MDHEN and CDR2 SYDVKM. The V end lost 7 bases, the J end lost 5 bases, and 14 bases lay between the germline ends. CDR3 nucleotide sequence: TGTGCCAGCACCCCGACAGGTATTTATGGCTACACCTTC. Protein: CASTPTGIYGYTF.

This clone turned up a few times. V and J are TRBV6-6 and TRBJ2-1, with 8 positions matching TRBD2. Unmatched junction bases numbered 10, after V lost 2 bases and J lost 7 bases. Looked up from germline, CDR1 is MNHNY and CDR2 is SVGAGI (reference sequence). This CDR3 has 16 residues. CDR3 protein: CASSYSTRLAKNEQFF. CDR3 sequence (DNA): TGTGCCAGCAGTTACAGTACGAGACTAGCGAAGAATGAGCAGTTCTTC.

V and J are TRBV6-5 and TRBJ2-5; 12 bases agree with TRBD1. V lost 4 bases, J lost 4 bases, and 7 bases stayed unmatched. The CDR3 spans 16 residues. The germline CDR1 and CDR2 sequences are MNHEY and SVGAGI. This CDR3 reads CASSWGTGGSRETQYF. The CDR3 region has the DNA TGTGCCAGCAGTTGGGGGACAGGGGGCTCCCGAGAGACCCAGTACTTC.

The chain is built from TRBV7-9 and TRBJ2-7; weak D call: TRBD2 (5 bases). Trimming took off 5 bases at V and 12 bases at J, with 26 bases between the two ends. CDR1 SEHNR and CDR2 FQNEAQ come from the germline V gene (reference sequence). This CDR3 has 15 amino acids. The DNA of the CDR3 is TGTGCCAGCAGCCCAGAGTTACTAGACCCCAGCTATTGGTACTTC. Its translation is CASSPELLDPSYWYF.

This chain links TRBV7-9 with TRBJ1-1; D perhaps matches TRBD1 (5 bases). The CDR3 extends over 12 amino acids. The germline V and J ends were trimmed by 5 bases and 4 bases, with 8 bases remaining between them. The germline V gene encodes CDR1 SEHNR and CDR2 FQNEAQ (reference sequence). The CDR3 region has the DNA TGTGCCAGCAGCAATAGGGGCACTGAAGCTTTCTTT. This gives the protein CASSNRGTEAFF.

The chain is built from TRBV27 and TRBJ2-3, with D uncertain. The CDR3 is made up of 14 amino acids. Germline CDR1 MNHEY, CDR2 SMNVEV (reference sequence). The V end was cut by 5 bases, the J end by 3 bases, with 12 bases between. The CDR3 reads CASSPHSLTDTQYF. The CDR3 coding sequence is TGTGCCAGCAGTCCCCACAGTTTGACAGATACGCAGTATTTT.

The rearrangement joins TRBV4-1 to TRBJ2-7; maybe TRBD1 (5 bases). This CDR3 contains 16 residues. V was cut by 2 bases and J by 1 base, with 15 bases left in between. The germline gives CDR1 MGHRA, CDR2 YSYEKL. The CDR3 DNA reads TGCGCCAGCAGCCAACGTCAGGGCGCCGGGTCCTACGAGCAGTACTTC. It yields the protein CASSQRQGAGSYEQYF.